The T cell receptor beta chain described here comes from a study of patients and donors after allogeneic stem cell transplantation. This CDR3 has 14 residues. Trimming removed 0 bases from V and 5 bases from J, with 11 bases in between. Germline loops: CDR1 SGHRS, CDR2 YFSETQ. TCRdb called the RT-PCR reads again in MiXCR, with one record for every CDR3 protein. The sample consists of roughly 200,000 distinct CDR3 sequences, roughly 40% of them appearing once. The receptor was isolated from a human donor who was either an allogeneic HSCT recipient or a stem cell or donor lymphocyte infusion donor (not recorded which). It is not recorded whose cells these are; they may come from a transplant donor. V and J are TRBV5-1 and TRBJ1-1; a weak D match, TRBD1 (6 bases). Sample: blood, either unsorted or a sorted T cell fraction (not recorded which). CDR3: CASSLAEGGTEAFF. CDR3 in DNA: TGCGCCAGCAGCTTGGCGGAGGGGGGAACTGAAGCTTTCTTT.